The 3 T cell receptor beta chains below all came from one sample that was sequenced in a study of cytomegalovirus exposure and HLA in healthy donors. The study ran its PCR with 60 Vbeta and 13 Jbeta primers. Assay used: immunoSEQ multiplex PCR; TCRdb lists only in-frame clones, some missing. The table includes about 160,000 clones, around 76% detected once. Source material: PBMCs. Receptors originate from a man between 40 and 49 years old in good health and CMV-seropositive.

V usage is TRBV6-1 and J usage is TRBJ2-2; a weak D match, TRBD1 (6 bases). The CDR3 length is 15 residues. Germline values: CDR1 MNHNS, CDR2 SASEGT. V lost 7 bases to trimming and J lost 4 bases, with 16 bases between them. The CDR3 region has the DNA TGTGCCAGCAACCAACAGGGTTTTGTCACCGGGGAGCTGTTTTTT. Encoded protein: CASNQQGFVTGELFF.

This chain links TRBV29-1 with TRBJ1-4; D gene ambiguous. The V end was cut by 0 bases, the J end by 5 bases, with 10 bases between. Germline-derived CDR1 and CDR2 are SQVTM and ANQGSEA. The CDR3 is 14 residues long. The CDR3 DNA reads as TGCAGCGTTGAAGATCGCAGAGGGAATGAAAAACTGTTTTTT. It codes for CSVEDRRGNEKLFF.

The chain joins TRBV15 to TRBJ1-5; D is perhaps TRBD1 (6 bases). Germline loops: CDR1 LNHNV, CDR2 YYDKDF (reference sequence). V lost 3 bases, J lost 0 bases, and 30 bases lay in between. This CDR3 spans 22 amino acids. The CDR3 loop reads CATSSLLPRGGPRSYSNQPQHF. CDR3 in DNA: TGTGCCACCAGCAGCTTACTCCCCCGGGGGGGCCCGCGATCTTATAGCAATCAGCCCCAGCATTTT.